The 13 T cell receptor beta chains below come from one sample, sequenced in a study of blood T cell repertoires in COVID-19 (dated by TCRdb to 2018 to 2021). Libraries were built with the immunoSEQ multiplex PCR assay. TCRdb holds this immuneACCESS table with in-frame rearrangements only. Some clones are missing; in checked studies, unresolved V genes explain under half, and the rest has no known cause. The sample contains 70,000 to 95,000 clones, over 80% of them found a single time. Approximately 4.1% of the sample is in the top ten clones. Sequences were obtained from peripheral blood. The receptors here all came from a woman between 50 and 59 years old in a cohort sampled during active COVID-19.

V is TRBV5-6 and J is TRBJ2-3; TRBD2 is a possible D gene (6 bases). V lost 0 bases, J lost 6 bases, and 14 bases lay in between. Germline V CDR1 and CDR2: SGHDT, YYEEEE. The CDR3 runs to 15 residues. Here the CDR3 DNA reads TGTGCCAGCAGCTTGGTGGGAGGAAGTTTGGATACGCAGTATTTT. This gives the protein CASSLVGGSLDTQYF.

V gene TRBV12-3 or TRBV12-4 combines with J gene TRBJ2-2, with 7 bases identical to TRBD1. V lost 5 bases to trimming and J lost 4 bases; unmatched junction nucleotides: 1. The CDR3 covers 13 residues. The CDR3 spells CASSRDSTGELFF. Here the CDR3 DNA reads TGTGCCAGCAGTAGGGACAGCACCGGGGAGCTGTTTTTT.

This clone was seen only a few times. V usage is TRBV4-1 and J usage is TRBJ2-7, with D possibly matching TRBD1 (6 bases). The CDR3 sequence is 16 residues long. Germline V gene sequence: CDR1 MGHRA, CDR2 YSYEKL. V shed 8 bases and J shed 0 bases, with 20 bases lying between them. CDR3 DNA sequence: TGCGCCAGCTCGGGACGGGTAAAGACAGGCTCCTACGAGCAGTACTTC. Amino acid sequence: CASSGRVKTGSYEQYF.

The chain recombines TRBV5-1 with TRBJ2-3; 7 bases are a match to TRBD1. V lost 4 bases to trimming and J lost 2 bases; unmatched junction nucleotides: 4. The CDR3 covers 14 residues. CDR1 and CDR2 (germline): SGHRS, YFSETQ. The CDR3 coding sequence is TGCGCCAGCAGCCGCGGACAGGTCACAGATACGCAGTATTTT. Its protein product is CASSRGQVTDTQYF. Complete variable domain (other parts from reference TRBV5-1 and TRBJ2-3): KAGVTQTPRYLIKTRGQQVTLSCSPISGHRSVSWYQQTPGQGLQFLFEYFSETQRNKGNFPGRFSGRQFSNSRSEMNVSTLELGDSALYLCASSRGQVTDTQYFGPGTRLTVL.

The gene calls are TRBV30 and TRBJ2-1; D is undetermined. The germline V gene encodes CDR1 GTSNPN and CDR2 SVGIG (reference sequence). The CDR3 spans 12 residues. The germline V and J ends were trimmed by 0 bases and 15 bases, with 15 bases remaining between them. For the CDR3, the DNA is TGTGCCTGGAGTGTTTCTTGGGCAGTTTGGTTCTTC. Its protein product is CAWSVSWAVWFF.

The chain links TRBV28 to TRBJ1-6; 7 positions agree with TRBD1. The CDR3 extends over 14 amino acids. CDR1 is MDHEN, CDR2 SYDVKM, per germline. V lost 6 bases, J lost 9 bases, and 8 bases stayed unmatched. The CDR3 DNA sequence: TGTGCCAGCAGCTCAGGGGGTGGTAGTTCACCCCTCCACTTT. Translated: CASSSGGGSSPLHF. The full variable domain, with the rest looked up from reference TRBV28 and TRBJ1-6, is DVKVTQSSRYLVKRTGEKVFLECVQDMDHENMFWYRQDPGLGLRLIYFSYDVKMKEKGDIPEGYSVSREKKERFSLILESASTNQTSMYLCASSSGGGSSPLHFGNGTRLTVT.

CDR3 nucleotides: TGTGCCAGTATCAGGACAGGTGGGACTGACCTGGGTGAAAAACTGTTTTTT. It translates to CASIRTGGTDLGEKLFF. J is TRBJ1-4 and V is TRBV19, with TRBD1 matching over 7 bases. The CDR3 covers 17 residues. Germline trimming cut 7 bases from V and 7 bases from J; bases unmatched to any gene: 18. The germline gives CDR1 LNHDA, CDR2 SQIVND (reference sequence).

The chain employs TRBV25-1 and TRBJ2-7; TRBD1 matches at 9 bases. This CDR3 region has 16 residues. V was clipped by 1 base and J by 3 bases; unmatched bases: 7. Germline V gene lookup returns CDR1 MGHDK and CDR2 SYGVNS. CDR3 sequence (DNA): TGTGCCAGCAGTGAATTTCCGGGACAGGGTGGCTACGAGCAGTACTTC. It specifies CASSEFPGQGGYEQYF.

This chain links TRBV6-5 with TRBJ1-6; 9 positions agree with TRBD1. The CDR3 loop spans 14 amino acids. Germline assignment: CDR1 MNHEY and CDR2 SVGAGI. Unmatched junction bases numbered 10, after V lost 9 bases and J lost 10 bases. CDR3 in amino acids: CASLGQGSNSPLHF. The CDR3 nucleotides are TGTGCCAGTCTGGGACAGGGAAGCAACTCACCCCTCCACTTT.

The chain has TRBV4-1 and TRBJ2-4; 7 nucleotides match TRBD2. This CDR3 comprises 19 residues. Germline assignment: CDR1 MGHRA and CDR2 YSYEKL. Germline trimming cut 0 bases from V and 0 bases from J; bases unmatched to any gene: 11. The CDR3 protein is CASSQEGGGGKLAKNIQYF. CDR3 nucleotide sequence: TGCGCCAGCAGCCAAGAGGGGGGGGGAGGAAAACTAGCCAAAAACATTCAGTACTTC.

The CDR3 protein is CASSLFGAGGKNIQYF. The CDR3 bases are TGCGCCAGCAGCTTGTTTGGGGCGGGGGGTAAAAACATTCAGTACTTC. The chain has TRBV5-1 and TRBJ2-4, with 8 bases identical to TRBD2. V lost 1 base to trimming and J lost 4 bases; unmatched junction nucleotides: 7. The CDR3 length is 16 residues. The germline V gene encodes CDR1 SGHRS and CDR2 YFSETQ.

This chain uses TRBV14 with TRBJ1-2; the D is unclear. Germline V gene lookup returns CDR1 SGHDN and CDR2 FVKESK. CDR3 size: 18 residues. The ends were cut back, 2 bases at V and 4 bases at J, with 23 bases in the middle. For the CDR3, the DNA is TGTGCCAGCAGCCAACGCGGGATCTTTGGCAAACAATCCTATGGCTACACCTTC. Translating it yields CASSQRGIFGKQSYGYTF.

The V call is TRBV27, the J call TRBJ2-5; D might be TRBD2 (5 bases). Trimming pared 0 bases from V and 9 bases from J, leaving 11 bases between. This CDR3 is 13 amino acids long. In germline, CDR1 is MNHEY, CDR2 SMNVEV (reference sequence). DNA for the CDR3: TGTGCCAGCAGTTTATCGACCCCCGGGGCCCAGTACTTC. Its translation: CASSLSTPGAQYF.